Listed below are T cell receptor beta chains from one sample, sequenced in a study of T cells in Graves' hyperthyroidism and ophthalmopathy. TCRdb called the multiplex PCR reads again in MiXCR, with one record for every CDR3 protein. The data contain over 400,000 distinct CDR3 sequences, roughly 22% of them seen just once; the ten biggest clones take up under 55%. Sequenced sample: blood. Every receptor here comes from a woman aged 70-85 years with Graves' ophthalmopathy. The CDR3 runs from the conserved cysteine through the conserved F or W.

14,TRBJ2-5,TRBV28,CASSGSQLQETQYF
13,TRBJ2-7,TRBV11-2,CASSPSGGHEQYF
13,TRBJ2-1,TRBV7-3,CASSLIQYNEQFF
14,TRBJ1-1,TRBV2,CASSVQGGNTEAFF
16,TRBJ2-3,TRBV7-8,CASSLREGQGPDTQYF
14,TRBJ1-4,TRBV2,CASSVRRGDGGLFF
16,TRBJ2-3,TRBV2,CASTIFRGTGTDTQYF
12,TRBJ2-1,TRBV30,CAWSVSMNEQFF
16,TRBJ2-1,TRBV6-2/TRBV6-3,CASSYSSGLAGDEQFF
14,TRBJ2-7,TRBV20-1,CSARDSGRTYEQYF
13,TRBJ1-2,TRBV19,CASSTGGLDGYTF
15,TRBJ2-7,TRBV10-2,CASTGGGQSSYEQYF
14,TRBJ1-2,TRBV6-1,CASTRSGTHYGYTF
16,TRBJ2-5,TRBV2,CASSALPTIPSETQYF
14,TRBJ2-1,TRBV15,CATSSTVRGSDRFF
15,TRBJ1-2,TRBV9,CASSVQGSPNYGYTF
17,TRBJ1-2,TRBV5-1,CASSFQQGLYSNYGYTF
14,TRBJ2-1,TRBV10-3,CAIRAASGRNEQFF
13,TRBJ2-7,TRBV28,CASSRTRSYEQYF
15,TRBJ2-7,TRBV19,CASSMGRGPSYEQYF
13,TRBJ1-2,TRBV12-3/TRBV12-4,CASSYQGNGGYTF
13,TRBJ1-6,TRBV7-2,CASTLLQGPPLHF
15,TRBJ2-7,TRBV20-1,CSAPVGTGRKYEQYF
15,TRBJ1-5,TRBV19,CASSIGGVSNQPQHF
12,TRBJ2-7,TRBV28,CASCRLGYEQYF
13,TRBJ1-4,TRBV20-1,CSARTGNGEKLFF
15,TRBJ2-1,TRBV20-1,CSAVTGLAGGDEQFF
17,TRBJ1-1,TRBV5-1,CASSAAAGGGSNTEAFF
14,TRBJ1-1,TRBV6-1,CASTQQGLNTEAFF
13,TRBJ2-7,TRBV12-3/TRBV12-4,CASSRSGSYEQYF
13,TRBJ1-1,TRBV12-5,CASGSTVNTEAFF
11,TRBJ2-1,TRBV20-1,CSGGGWNEQFF
15,TRBJ2-1,TRBV11-3,CAGSQKGGKDNEQFF
14,TRBJ1-1,TRBV20-1,CSAGGTGMNTEAFF
13,TRBJ2-5,TRBV20-1,CSARDSLRETQYF
16,TRBJ2-7,TRBV5-1,CASSLAEAGGPDGQYF
16,TRBJ2-1,TRBV10-3,CAITPGAGPSYNEQFF
14,TRBJ1-4,TRBV5-1,CASSSGTGDEKLFF
15,TRBJ1-1,TRBV19,CASSLAGQLSTEAFF
13,TRBJ1-1,TRBV12-3/TRBV12-4,CASTGARSTEAFF
12,TRBJ1-5,TRBV12-3/TRBV12-4,CASRRGKQPQHF
15,TRBJ2-1,TRBV11-3,CASSNRLARHNEQFF